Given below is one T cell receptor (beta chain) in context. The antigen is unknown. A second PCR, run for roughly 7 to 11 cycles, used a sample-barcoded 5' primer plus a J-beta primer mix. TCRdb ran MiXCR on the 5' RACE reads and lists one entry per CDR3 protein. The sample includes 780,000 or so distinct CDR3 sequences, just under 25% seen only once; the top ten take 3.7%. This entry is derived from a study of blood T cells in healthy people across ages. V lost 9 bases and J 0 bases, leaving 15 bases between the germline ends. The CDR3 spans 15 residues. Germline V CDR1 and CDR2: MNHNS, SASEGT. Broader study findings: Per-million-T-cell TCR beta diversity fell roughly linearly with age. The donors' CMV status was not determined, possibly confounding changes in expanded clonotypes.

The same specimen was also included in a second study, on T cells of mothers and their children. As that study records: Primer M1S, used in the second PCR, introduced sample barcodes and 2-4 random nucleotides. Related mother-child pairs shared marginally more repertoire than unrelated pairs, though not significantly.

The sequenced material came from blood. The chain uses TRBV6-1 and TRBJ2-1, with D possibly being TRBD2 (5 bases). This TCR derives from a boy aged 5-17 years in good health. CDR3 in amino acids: CASTWTASSYNEQFF. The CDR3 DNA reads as TGTGCCAGTACCTGGACTGCGAGCTCCTACAATGAGCAGTTCTTC.